This T cell receptor (beta chain) was identified in a study of blood T cells in healthy people across ages. Germline V lookup: CDR1 SEHNR, CDR2 FQNEAQ (reference sequence). CDR3 length equals 16 residues. It was with a sample-barcoded 5' primer and a J-beta primer mix that a second PCR of roughly 7 to 12 cycles was run. One entry per CDR3 protein results from TCRdb running MiXCR on the 5' RACE reads. Of more than 500,000 distinct CDR3 sequences listed, approximately 25% are singletons. This clonotype showed up just a few times. J is TRBJ2-5 and V is TRBV7-9, with a tentative D call TRBD2 (7 bases). The J call may be faulty, since TRBJ2-1 better matches the DNA end. The TCR sequence derives from a woman between 65 and 79 years old in good health. The sequenced sample was blood. The CDR3 is CASSLQTGGGGRGQFF. For the CDR3, the DNA is TGTGCCAGCAGTTTACAGACTGGCGGGGGCGGACGGGGGCAGTTCTTC.